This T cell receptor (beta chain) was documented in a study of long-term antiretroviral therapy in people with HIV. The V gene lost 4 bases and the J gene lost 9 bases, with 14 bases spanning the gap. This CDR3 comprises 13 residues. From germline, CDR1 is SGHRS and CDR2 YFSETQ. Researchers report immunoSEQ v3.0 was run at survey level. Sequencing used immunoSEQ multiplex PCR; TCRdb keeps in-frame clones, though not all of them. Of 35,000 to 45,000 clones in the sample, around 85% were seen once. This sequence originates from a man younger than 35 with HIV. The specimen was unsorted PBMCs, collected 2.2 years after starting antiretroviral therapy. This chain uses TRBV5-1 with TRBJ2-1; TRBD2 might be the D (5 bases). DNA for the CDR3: TGCGCCAGCAGCGCGGTGCGGGCGGTTGAGCAGTTCTTC. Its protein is CASSAVRAVEQFF.